The clone carrying this TCR beta chain has only a few counts. Its antigen is not identified. These data come from a study of human T cells and chemical hapten exposure. Overall study results and limits: While controls formed fewer of them, expanded TCRs formed significantly more large CDR3 similarity clusters. TCRs at a frequency above 1 in 1000 stayed unchanged with DPC sensitization. Correlating positively with patch test score were the PT1 expanded TCR counts.

Time point defined: patch test 2, 6 weeks after DPC sensitization. The treatment here: therapeutic diphenylcyclopropenone sensitization with weekly scalp DPC. Every donor had alopecia and was 18 to 70 years old; all were suitable for DPC. Germline-derived CDR1 and CDR2 are SGHRS and YFSETQ. V shed 4 bases, J shed 5 bases, and the junction held 9 bases outside the gene matches. The CDR3 spans 15 residues. Using its own MiXCR run on the RACE reads, TCRdb lists one record per CDR3 protein. Of fewer than 95,000 distinct CDR3 sequences detected, roughly 11% appear once; the ten largest clones hold roughly 2.3%.

The chain couples TRBV5-1 to TRBJ2-1; 7 bases are a match to TRBD1. This material consisted of whole blood, taken in connection with sensitization to the hapten diphenylcyclopropenone (DPC). The receptor's source is a man in his forties or fifties with alopecia areata. Some clones in this sample may be carry-over from other donors' samples. The CDR3 DNA is TGCGCCAGCAGCCCGACCGGGACAGAGAACAATGAGCAGTTCTTC. Translating gives CASSPTGTENNEQFF.